This T cell receptor (beta chain) was identified during a study of early T cells in non-severe SARS-CoV-2 infection. This clonotype was seen at least ten times. One entry per CDR3 protein results from TCRdb running MiXCR on the 5' RACE reads. The table has around 37,000 distinct CDR3 sequences, about 10% seen once; the top ten hold roughly 13%. The CDR3 is 14 amino acids. V lost 1 base and J 2 bases, leaving 10 bases between the germline ends. The germline CDR1 and CDR2 sequences are GTSNPN and SVGIG (reference sequence). The chain employs TRBV30 and TRBJ2-3; D call uncertain. This sequence was found in an adult who was a healthcare worker with PCR-confirmed SARS-CoV-2 infection or an uninfected control (not recorded which). Sequenced material: whole blood. The DNA for the CDR3 is TGTGCCTGGAGTGGGGTCGGCCCCACAGATACGCAGTATTTT. This translates into CAWSGVGPTDTQYF.